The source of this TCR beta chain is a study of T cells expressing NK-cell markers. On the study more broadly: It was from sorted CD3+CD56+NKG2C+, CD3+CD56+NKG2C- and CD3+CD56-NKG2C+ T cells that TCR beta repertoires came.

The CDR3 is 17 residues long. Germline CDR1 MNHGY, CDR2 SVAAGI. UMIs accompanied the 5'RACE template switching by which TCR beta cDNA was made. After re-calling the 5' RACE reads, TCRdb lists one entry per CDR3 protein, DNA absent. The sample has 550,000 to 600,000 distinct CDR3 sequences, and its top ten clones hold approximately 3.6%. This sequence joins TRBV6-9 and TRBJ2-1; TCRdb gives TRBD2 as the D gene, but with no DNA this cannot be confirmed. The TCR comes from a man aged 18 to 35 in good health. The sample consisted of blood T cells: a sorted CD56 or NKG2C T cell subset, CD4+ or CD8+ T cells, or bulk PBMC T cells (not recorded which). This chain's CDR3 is CASSYAAGGTSYNEQFF.